Each of the 6 T cell receptor beta chains below was sequenced from the same sample in a study of Ad26.COV2.S vaccination and SARS-CoV-2 variants. Treatment: 15 to 20 received Ad26.COV2.S at low or high dose, single or two shots; several received placebo; per-sample allocation not given. The samples date from day 63 after the first vaccine or placebo injection. TCRdb's table, derived via immunoSEQ multiplex PCR, lists solely in-frame clones and lacks some. The sample lists about 350,000 clones; around 90% were seen once. The sequenced sample was peripheral blood, obtained in a trial of Ad26.COV2.S vaccine versus placebo. The receptors originated from a person aged 18-60 years who received the Ad26.COV2.S COVID-19 vaccine or a placebo.

The chain joins TRBV6-5 to TRBJ1-5; D not certain. The V gene lost 5 bases and the J gene lost 4 bases, with 6 bases spanning the gap. The CDR3 has 12 amino acids. Germline values: CDR1 MNHEY, CDR2 SVGAGI. The CDR3 is CASSRLNQPQHF. CDR3 DNA sequence: TGTGCCAGCAGTCGCCTTAATCAGCCCCAGCATTTT.

The CDR3 reads CASSYAGTEDYGYTF. The CDR3 bases are TGTGCCAGCAGTTACGCCGGGACAGAAGACTATGGCTACACCTTC. The chain uses TRBV6-5 and TRBJ1-2; 7 bases align to TRBD1. There are 15 residues in the CDR3. Per germline, CDR1 MNHEY and CDR2 SVGAGI. V was pared by 2 bases and J by 3 bases, with 6 bases of the junction left unmatched.

This chain connects TRBV20-1 to TRBJ1-1; possible D gene TRBD1, 6 bases. The V and J ends lost 3 bases and 5 bases respectively, with 19 bases between them. CDR1 DFQATT and CDR2 SNEGSKA come from the germline V gene (reference sequence). The CDR3 totals 15 residues. The CDR3 DNA is TGCAGTGCTAGTCTCCCGGGGGCGCGGGGGACTGAAGCTTTCTTT. Amino acids: CSASLPGARGTEAFF.

V usage is TRBV9 and J usage is TRBJ2-7, with D possibly being TRBD1 or TRBD2 (6 bases each). This CDR3 contains 13 residues. Per the germline V gene, CDR1 is SGDLS and CDR2 is YYNGEE. V lost 4 bases and J 1 base, leaving 9 bases between the germline ends. CDR3 in amino acids: CASSTGTSYEQYF. CDR3 sequence (DNA): TGTGCCAGCAGCACAGGGACTTCCTACGAGCAGTACTTC.

Concerning this clone itself: Other DNA sequences of this sample code for an identical CDR3. The J gene is TRBJ2-5, the V gene TRBV5-4; D might be TRBD1 or TRBD2, each matching 5 bases. CDR1 is SGHNT, CDR2 YYREEE, per germline (reference sequence). Trimming stripped 0 bases from V and 3 bases from J, with 6 bases between. The length of the CDR3 is 13 residues. The DNA for the CDR3 is TGTGCCAGCAGCTTGGGAGGGGAAGAGACCCAGTACTTC. It is translated as CASSLGGEETQYF.

The chain combines TRBV13 with TRBJ2-3; TRBD2 is a possible D gene (5 bases). Between the trimmed V and J ends, which lost 3 bases and 4 bases, there was a span of 14 bases. Germline assignment: CDR1 PRHDT and CDR2 FYEKMQ (reference sequence). CDR3 length: 15 residues. The DNA for the CDR3 is TGTGCCAGCAGCTTCCGCGGGCGAGTCGCAGATACGCAGTATTTT. Translation: CASSFRGRVADTQYF.